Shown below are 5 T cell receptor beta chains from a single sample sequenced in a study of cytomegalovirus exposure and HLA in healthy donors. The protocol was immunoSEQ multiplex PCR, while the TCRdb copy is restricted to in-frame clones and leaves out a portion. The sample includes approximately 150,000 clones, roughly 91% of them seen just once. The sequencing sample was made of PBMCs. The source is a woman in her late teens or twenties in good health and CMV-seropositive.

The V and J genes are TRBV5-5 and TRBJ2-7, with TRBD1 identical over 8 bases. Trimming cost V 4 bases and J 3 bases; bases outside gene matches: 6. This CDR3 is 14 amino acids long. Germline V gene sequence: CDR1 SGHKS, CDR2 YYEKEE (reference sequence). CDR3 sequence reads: CASSVRQGSYEQYF. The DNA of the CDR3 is TGTGCCAGCAGCGTAAGACAGGGGAGCTACGAGCAGTACTTC.

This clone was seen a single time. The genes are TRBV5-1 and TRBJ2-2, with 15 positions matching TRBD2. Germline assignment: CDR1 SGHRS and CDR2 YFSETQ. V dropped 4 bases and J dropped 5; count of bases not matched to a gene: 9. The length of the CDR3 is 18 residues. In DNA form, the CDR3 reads TGCGCCAGCAGCAGCTGGACCGGGACTAGCGGGAGGACCGGGGAGCTGTTTTTT. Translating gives CASSSWTGTSGRTGELFF.

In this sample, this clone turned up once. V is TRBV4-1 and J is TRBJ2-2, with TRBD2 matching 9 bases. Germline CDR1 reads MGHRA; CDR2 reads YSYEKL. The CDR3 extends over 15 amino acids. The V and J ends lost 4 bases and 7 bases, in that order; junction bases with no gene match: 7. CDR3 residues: CASSPAGGRIGELFF. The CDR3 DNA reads TGCGCCAGCAGCCCTGCGGGAGGGCGTATCGGGGAGCTGTTTTTT.

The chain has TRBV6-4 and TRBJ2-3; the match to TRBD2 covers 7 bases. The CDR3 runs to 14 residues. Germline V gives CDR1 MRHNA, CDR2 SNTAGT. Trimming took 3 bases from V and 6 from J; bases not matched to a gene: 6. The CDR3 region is CASSEELASDTQYF. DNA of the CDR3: TGTGCCAGCAGTGAGGAACTAGCGAGTGATACGCAGTATTTT.

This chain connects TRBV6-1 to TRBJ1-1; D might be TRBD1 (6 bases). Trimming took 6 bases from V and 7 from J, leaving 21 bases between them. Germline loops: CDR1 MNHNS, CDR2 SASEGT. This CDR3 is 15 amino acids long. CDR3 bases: TGTGCCAGCAGCCTTCCGGCGGGGGCGCCTAGTGAAGCTTTCTTT. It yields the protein CASSLPAGAPSEAFF.